Following are 26 T cell receptor beta chains from one sample sequenced in a study of blood T cell repertoires in COVID-19 (dated by TCRdb to 2018 to 2021). The library relied on the immunoSEQ multiplex PCR assay. The immuneACCESS repertoire file appears here via TCRdb, limited to in-frame rearrangements. These files lack a portion of the clones; in checked studies, under half of the deficit traces to unresolved V genes, and the cause of the others is not known. The sample table lists more than 400,000 clones, 80% to 90% of them with a count of one. Jointly, the top ten make up 3.2% of the sample. Sample: peripheral blood. These receptors were collected from a human donor in a cohort sampled during active COVID-19.

The chain links TRBV5-8 to TRBJ1-5, with unresolved D. Looked up from germline, CDR1 is SGHTS and CDR2 is YDEGEE. Trimming left V 3 bases short and J 3 bases short, with 10 bases between. The CDR3 runs 14 residues. CDR3 nucleotide sequence: TGTGCCAGCAGCTCCACAAGAATCAATCAGCCCCAGCATTTT. This sequence encodes CASSSTRINQPQHF.

V is TRBV5-1 and J is TRBJ1-2; 12 nucleotides agree with TRBD1. Germline loops: CDR1 SGHRS, CDR2 YFSETQ. The CDR3 totals 16 residues. With V trimmed by 2 bases and J by 6 bases, 8 bases remained unmatched. The CDR3 sequence is CASSFAPGQGADGYTF. The CDR3 nucleotides are TGCGCCAGCAGCTTTGCACCGGGACAGGGGGCGGATGGCTACACCTTC.

The gene calls are TRBV11-2 and TRBJ2-1; D call uncertain. Trimming left V 0 bases short and J 8 bases short, with 11 bases between. Germline CDR1 is SGHAT and CDR2 is FQNNGV. The CDR3 loop spans 14 amino acids. DNA for the CDR3: TGTGCCAGCAGCTTAGAACAGCCTTTCGATGAGCAGTTCTTC. It encodes CASSLEQPFDEQFF.

V gene TRBV4-1 combines with J gene TRBJ2-2, with a possible D match to TRBD1 (5 bases). This CDR3 has 17 residues. Germline V gives CDR1 MGHRA, CDR2 YSYEKL. V was clipped by 2 bases and J by 0 bases, with 13 bases between them. The chain's CDR3 is CASSQTMGRTNTGELFF. In DNA, the CDR3 is TGCGCCAGCAGCCAAACCATGGGGCGTACGAACACCGGGGAGCTGTTTTTT.

The rearrangement links TRBV2 to TRBJ2-1; D unclear. V lost 7 bases and J 7 bases, leaving 11 bases between the germline ends. The CDR3 loop spans 12 amino acids. Germline V CDR1 and CDR2: SNHLY, FYNNEI. As DNA, the CDR3 is TGTGCCAGCAAGTCGGGTTTTAATGAGCAGTTCTTC. It is translated as CASKSGFNEQFF.

The CDR3 is CASSEGRTGYEQYF. Here the CDR3 DNA reads TGTGCCAGCAGTGAAGGGAGGACAGGTTACGAGCAGTACTTC. The V and J genes are TRBV2 and TRBJ2-7; 7 nucleotides match TRBD1. V lost 1 base, J lost 4 bases, and 4 bases stayed unmatched. The CDR3 loop spans 14 amino acids. CDR1 and CDR2 (germline): SNHLY, FYNNEI.

The V call is TRBV12-5, the J call TRBJ1-1, with TRBD1 matching over 11 bases. Per the germline V gene, CDR1 is LGHNT and CDR2 is FRNRAP. The V gene end was trimmed by 3 bases and the J gene end by 3 bases; junction bases not matched to a gene: 12. The CDR3 loop spans 18 amino acids. The DNA of the CDR3 is TGTGCTAGTGGTTTTTGGACAGGGGGCATTGATCAAGACACTGAAGCTTTCTTT. It codes for CASGFWTGGIDQDTEAFF.

The rearrangement joins TRBV2 to TRBJ2-3; 9 nucleotides match TRBD2. The J segment lost 5 bases and the V segment lost 1 base, leaving 7 bases of the junction unmatched. The CDR3 totals 16 residues. Germline V gives CDR1 SNHLY, CDR2 FYNNEI. The CDR3 DNA follows: TGTGCCAGCAGTGAAGGCGCGGGAGGGCTGGGAGATACGCAGTATTTT. As protein: CASSEGAGGLGDTQYF.

The V gene is TRBV12-5, the J gene TRBJ2-5; the D gene is possibly TRBD2 (5 bases). The CDR3 runs 13 residues. The V end was cut by 3 bases, the J end by 7 bases, with 12 bases between. Germline V gives CDR1 LGHNT, CDR2 FRNRAP. CDR3 loop: CASGLGPEGTQYF. For the CDR3, the DNA is TGTGCTAGTGGTTTAGGGCCCGAGGGGACCCAGTACTTC.

The chain employs TRBV5-1 and TRBJ2-3; tentatively, D is TRBD1 (5 bases). The V and J ends lost 0 bases and 0 bases respectively, with 8 bases between them. This CDR3 region has 15 residues. Looked up from germline, CDR1 is SGHRS and CDR2 is YFSETQ. This CDR3 reads CASSLEGSSTDTQYF. The DNA of the CDR3 is TGCGCCAGCAGCTTGGAGGGGTCTAGCACAGATACGCAGTATTTT.

The chain combines TRBV7-2 with TRBJ2-7; TRBD1 matches 7 bases. With V trimmed by 5 bases and J by 3 bases, 4 bases remained unmatched. This CDR3 comprises 13 residues. Germline V gene sequence: CDR1 SGHTA, CDR2 FQGNSA. In DNA, the CDR3 is TGTGCCAGCAGCATAAGACAGGGCTACGAGCAGTACTTC. Translation gives CASSIRQGYEQYF.

CDR3 residues: CATSARDQETQYF. The CDR3 DNA follows: TGTGCCACCAGTGCCCGGGATCAAGAGACCCAGTACTTC. This chain joins TRBV24-1 and TRBJ2-5; TRBD2 might be the D (5 bases). This CDR3 comprises 13 residues. The V gene lost 5 bases and the J gene lost 2 bases, with 8 bases spanning the gap. Germline CDR1 KGHDR, CDR2 SFDVKD.

The chain recombines TRBV7-9 with TRBJ1-1; D is uncertain. Deletions cut 5 bases from V and 4 bases from J, with 17 bases between. The CDR3 is made up of 15 amino acids. Germline CDR1 reads SEHNR; CDR2 reads FQNEAQ (reference sequence). CDR3 sequence reads: CASSAAQLYGTEAFF. CDR3 DNA sequence: TGTGCCAGCAGCGCTGCCCAGTTGTATGGCACTGAAGCTTTCTTT. The complete variable domain, with remaining parts taken from reference TRBV7-9 and TRBJ1-1, reads DTGVSQNPRHKITKRGQNVTFRCDPISEHNRLYWYRQTLGQGPEFLTYFQNEAQLEKSRLLSDRFSAERPKGSFSTLEIQRTEQGDSAMYLCASSAAQLYGTEAFFGQGTRLTVV.

DNA of the CDR3: TGTGCCAGCAGCTACTCGTGGCGGGAGGCCCAAGAGACCCAGTACTTC. This sequence encodes CASSYSWREAQETQYF. V usage is TRBV7-2 and J usage is TRBJ2-5; 8 bases are a match to TRBD2. The CDR3 extends over 16 amino acids. Germline CDR1 reads SGHTA; CDR2 reads FQGNSA. V trimming: 4 bases; J trimming: 1 base; junction bases outside the gene matches: 8.

The V gene is TRBV19, the J gene TRBJ1-1, with D possibly TRBD1 on 5 matching bases. Per germline, CDR1 LNHDA and CDR2 SQIVND (reference sequence). Between the trimmed V and J ends, which lost 5 bases and 0 bases, there was a span of 10 bases. The CDR3 totals 14 residues. The CDR3 bases are TGTGCCAGTAGTTTCGTACAGGTGAACACTGAAGCTTTCTTT. Residues: CASSFVQVNTEAFF.

The chain combines TRBV7-2 with TRBJ1-2; weak D call: TRBD1 (6 bases). V gave up 5 bases and J gave up 7 bases, with 17 bases separating them. CDR1 SGHTA and CDR2 FQGNSA come from the germline V gene. This CDR3 is built from 14 residues. CDR3 residues: CASSPLRDIGGYTF. DNA for the CDR3: TGTGCCAGCAGCCCCCTCCGGGACATTGGTGGCTACACCTTC.

This clone has just one count. This chain links TRBV6-2 or TRBV6-3 with TRBJ1-4; TRBD1 matches 9 bases. Per the germline V gene, CDR1 is MNHEY and CDR2 is SVGEGT. With V trimmed by 1 base and J by 7 bases, 10 bases remained unmatched. This CDR3 has 17 residues. The CDR3 is CASSYLLTGGRGEKLFF. The CDR3 DNA follows: TGTGCCAGCAGTTACTTACTGACAGGGGGTCGAGGTGAAAAACTGTTTTTT.

The CDR3 DNA reads as TGTGCCAGCCGGTCGGGCCGAGCGGGATCCATATATGAGCAGTTCTTC. This encodes CASRSGRAGSIYEQFF. The rearrangement links TRBV5-4 to TRBJ2-1; 7 bases map to TRBD2. The junction had 18 bases not matched to a gene; V was cut back by 7 bases and J by 8 bases. Germline CDR1 and CDR2: SGHNT and YYREEE (reference sequence). CDR3 length equals 16 residues.

This rearrangement joins TRBV19 to TRBJ2-2; 9 nucleotides agree with TRBD2. The CDR3 contains 17 residues. Per the germline V gene, CDR1 is LNHDA and CDR2 is SQIVND (reference sequence). Trimming removed 6 bases from V and 2 bases from J; junction bases left unmatched: 10. This CDR3 reads CASRPPGGRANTGELFF. The CDR3 DNA sequence: TGTGCCAGTAGACCTCCGGGCGGGAGGGCAAACACCGGGGAGCTGTTTTTT. Together with reference TRBV19 and TRBJ2-2, the CDR3 gives the full variable domain: DGGITQSPKYLFRKEGQNVTLSCEQNLNHDAMYWYRQDPGQGLRLIYYSQIVNDFQKGDIAEGYSVSREKKESFPLTVTSAQKNPTAFYLCASRPPGGRANTGELFFGEGSRLTVL.

The chain couples TRBV12-3 or TRBV12-4 to TRBJ2-1, with 7 positions matching TRBD1. This CDR3 has 13 residues. V trimming: 5 bases; J trimming: 2 bases; junction bases outside the gene matches: 0. CDR3 in amino acids: CASSQGAYNEQFF. In DNA form, the CDR3 reads TGTGCCAGCAGTCAGGGGGCCTACAATGAGCAGTTCTTC.

The CDR3 reads CASSPQKGGVYEQYF. The CDR3 bases are TGTGCCAGCTCACCGCAGAAGGGAGGGGTGTACGAGCAGTACTTC. The V call is TRBV18, the J call TRBJ2-7; TRBD2 agrees at 7 bases. Germline-derived CDR1 and CDR2 are KGHSH and LQKENI. The ends lost 3 bases at V and 4 bases at J; junction bases unmatched: 9. CDR3 size: 15 residues. The full variable domain, in which reference TRBV18 and TRBJ2-7 provide the parts outside the CDR3, is NAGVMQNPRHLVRRRGQEARLRCSPMKGHSHVYWYRQLPEEGLKFMVYLQKENIIDESGMPKERFSAEFPKEGPSILRIQQVVRGDSAAYFCASSPQKGGVYEQYFGPGTRLTVT.

CDR3 coding DNA: TGTGCCAGCAGCAGAGCTACTCCGCGCTACACCTTC. This encodes CASSRATPRYTF. The V call is TRBV7-2, the J call TRBJ1-2; D is unclear. This CDR3 contains 12 residues. Trimming cost V 5 bases and J 9 bases, with 13 bases left between them. Germline lookup yields CDR1 SGHTA and CDR2 FQGNSA.

The rearrangement joins TRBV25-1 to TRBJ1-1, with 8 bases aligning to TRBD1. The CDR3 has 18 residues. Germline assignment: CDR1 MGHDK and CDR2 SYGVNS. The J segment lost 1 base and the V segment lost 0 bases, leaving 10 bases of the junction unmatched. Written as DNA, the CDR3 is TGTGCCAGCAGTGAATATGGTAGGACAGGGCGAAGGAACACTGAAGCTTTCTTT. Amino acids: CASSEYGRTGRRNTEAFF.

The gene calls are TRBV11-2 and TRBJ2-3, with D possibly matching TRBD2 (5 bases). V lost 1 base, J lost 4 bases, and 15 bases lay in between. The CDR3 loop spans 16 amino acids. Germline V gene data show CDR1 as SGHAT and CDR2 as FQNNGV. The CDR3 sequence is CASSLVKRAGSDTQYF. Here the CDR3 DNA reads TGTGCCAGCAGCTTAGTTAAGAGGGCCGGTTCAGATACGCAGTATTTT.

The chain recombines TRBV4-3 with TRBJ1-4, with TRBD1 as a possible D gene (6 bases). CDR3 length: 15 residues. Germline loops: CDR1 LGHNA, CDR2 YSLEER. Deletions cut 4 bases from V and 6 bases from J, with 15 bases between. CDR3 in DNA: TGCGCCAGCAGCCCCCAATACAGGGAAGATGAAAAACTGTTTTTT. The encoded protein is CASSPQYREDEKLFF.

This chain joins TRBV28 and TRBJ2-6; TRBD1 matches at 8 bases. J lost 2 bases, V lost 8 bases, and 8 bases had no gene match. The CDR3 consists of 16 residues. The V gene's germline CDR1 is MDHEN and CDR2 SYDVKM. CDR3 amino acids: CASRAGGPTGANVLTF. CDR3 in DNA: TGTGCCAGCCGGGCAGGGGGCCCGACTGGGGCCAACGTCCTGACTTTC.